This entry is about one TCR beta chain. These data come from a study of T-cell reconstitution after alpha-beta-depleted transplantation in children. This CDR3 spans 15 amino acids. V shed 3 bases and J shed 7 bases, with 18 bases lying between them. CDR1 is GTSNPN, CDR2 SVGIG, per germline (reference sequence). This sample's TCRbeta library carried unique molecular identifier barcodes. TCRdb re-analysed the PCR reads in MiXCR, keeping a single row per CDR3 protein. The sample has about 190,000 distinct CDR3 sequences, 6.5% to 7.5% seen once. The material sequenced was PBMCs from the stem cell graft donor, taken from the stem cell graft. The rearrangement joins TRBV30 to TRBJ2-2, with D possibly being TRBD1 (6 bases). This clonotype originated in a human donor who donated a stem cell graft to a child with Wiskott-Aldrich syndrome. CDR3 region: CAWSFFLQGNGELFF. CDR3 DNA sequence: TGTGCCTGGAGCTTTTTCTTACAGGGAAACGGGGAGCTGTTTTTT.